This entry lists 14 T cell receptor beta chains sequenced from one sample in a study of T-cell memory formation after mild COVID-19. TCRdb recomputed calls from the 5' RACE reads with MiXCR, one row per CDR3 protein. The repertoire consists of around 180,000 distinct CDR3 sequences, with around 16% occurring once and the leading ten covering about 2%. The material sequenced was PBMCs or a T cell subset sorted from them (not recorded which). The source is an adult woman who had mild COVID-19 (a few samples of this study predate the infection). Cell type and time point are not known.

The chain uses TRBV24-1 and TRBJ2-5; 7 positions match TRBD1. Trimming removed 3 bases from V and 5 bases from J; junction bases left unmatched: 11. Germline values: CDR1 KGHDR, CDR2 SFDVKD. The CDR3 sequence is 16 residues long. Here the CDR3 DNA reads TGTGCCACCAGTGATAAGACAGGGTCCGTAATGGAGACCCAGTACTTC. Translation gives CATSDKTGSVMETQYF.

V gene TRBV24-1 combines with J gene TRBJ1-1, with D perhaps TRBD1 (5 bases). The CDR3 has 14 amino acids. V lost 7 bases and J lost 7, with 18 bases in between. The germline gives CDR1 KGHDR, CDR2 SFDVKD. The DNA of the CDR3 is TGTGCCACCAGAGGGGCGGATAGAACCAATGAAGCTTTCTTT. Its translation: CATRGADRTNEAFF.

The chain links TRBV6-4 to TRBJ1-6; TRBD1 agrees at 9 bases. Germline CDR1 reads MRHNA; CDR2 reads SNTAGT. CDR3 length: 15 residues. V trimming: 3 bases; J trimming: 8 bases; junction bases outside the gene matches: 5. CDR3 residues: CASSDEGQGYSPLHF. In DNA form, the CDR3 reads TGTGCCAGCAGTGATGAAGGACAGGGGTATTCACCCCTCCACTTT.

This clonotype has only a few counts. The chain recombines TRBV6-6 with TRBJ2-5, with no clear D. Germline V gives CDR1 MNHNY, CDR2 SVGAGI (reference sequence). This CDR3 is 12 amino acids long. V lost 6 bases, J lost 2 bases, and 7 bases lay in between. CDR3 coding DNA: TGTGCCAGCAGGCTACAGCAAGAGACCCAGTACTTC. Its translation is CASRLQQETQYF.

V and J are TRBV4-3 and TRBJ2-1, with D possibly TRBD2 on 6 matching bases. Germline V gives CDR1 LGHNA, CDR2 YSLEER. The V end lost 0 bases, the J end lost 1 base, and 13 bases lay between the germline ends. The CDR3 totals 17 residues. The CDR3 loop is CASSQDFAGQSYNEQFF. In nucleotides, the CDR3 is TGCGCCAGCAGCCAAGATTTTGCGGGGCAATCCTACAATGAGCAGTTCTTC.

V is TRBV5-6 and J is TRBJ2-7; TRBD2 aligns across 11 bases. The CDR3 consists of 15 residues. CDR1 and CDR2 from the germline V gene are SGHDT and YYEEEE. V trimming: 0 bases; J trimming: 3 bases; junction bases outside the gene matches: 2. CDR3 bases: TGTGCCAGCAGCTTGGCCGGGACTAGCGGCTACGAGCAGTACTTC. As protein: CASSLAGTSGYEQYF.

This clonotype was seen a handful of times. The chain joins TRBV6-1 to TRBJ1-1; 10 nucleotides agree with TRBD1. V dropped 6 bases and J dropped 5; count of bases not matched to a gene: 3. The CDR3 spans 13 residues. Germline CDR1 is MNHNS and CDR2 is SASEGT. The CDR3 DNA reads TGTGCCAGCAGGGGACAGGGGAAAACTGAAGCTTTCTTT. Translation: CASRGQGKTEAFF.

The V call is TRBV12-3 or TRBV12-4, the J call TRBJ1-1; weak D call: TRBD1 (5 bases). The germline V and J ends were trimmed by 5 bases and 9 bases, with 10 bases remaining between them. This CDR3 region has 11 residues. CDR3 protein: CASSRRGKAFF. The CDR3 DNA is TGTGCCAGCAGTCGCCGGGGGAAAGCTTTCTTT.

The genes are TRBV7-3 and TRBJ2-4; TRBD2 is a possible D gene (5 bases). The V gene lost 5 bases and the J gene lost 2 bases, with 16 bases spanning the gap. The V gene's germline CDR1 is SGHTA and CDR2 FQGTGA. CDR3 length: 16 residues. As DNA, the CDR3 is TGTGCCAGCAGCGCCGGACTTGACTTGACCAAAAACATTCAGTACTTC. Amino acid sequence: CASSAGLDLTKNIQYF.

This clonotype was picked up a small number of times. V and J are TRBV7-8 and TRBJ2-2, with 7 bases identical to TRBD1. Germline loops: CDR1 SGHVS, CDR2 FQNEAQ. The CDR3 spans 14 residues. V trimming: 2 bases; J trimming: 5 bases; junction bases outside the gene matches: 2. CDR3 sequence (DNA): TGTGCCAGCAGCTTAACAGGGGTTACCGGGGAGCTGTTTTTT. It yields the protein CASSLTGVTGELFF.

The chain carries TRBV7-3 and TRBJ2-1; a weak D match, TRBD2 (6 bases). CDR1 SGHTA and CDR2 FQGTGA come from the germline V gene. The V gene lost 1 base and the J gene lost 1 base, with 17 bases spanning the gap. The CDR3 has 18 residues. CDR3 sequence reads: CASSLRIGGVGSYNEQFF. CDR3 DNA sequence: TGTGCCAGCAGCTTAAGGATCGGCGGGGTGGGGTCCTACAATGAGCAGTTCTTC.

The rearrangement uses TRBV7-3 and TRBJ2-5, with 7 nucleotides matching TRBD2. Germline V CDR1 and CDR2: SGHTA, FQGTGA. Unmatched junction bases numbered 3, after V lost 2 bases and J lost 3 bases. The CDR3 loop spans 14 amino acids. CDR3 loop: CASSLGRAEETQYF. Written as DNA, the CDR3 is TGTGCCAGCAGCTTAGGGAGGGCCGAAGAGACCCAGTACTTC.

The table lists this clonotype with a few counts. The chain links TRBV7-9 to TRBJ2-3, with 9 bases aligning to TRBD2. The CDR3 totals 16 residues. With V trimmed by 4 bases and J by 4 bases, 9 bases remained unmatched. The germline gives CDR1 SEHNR, CDR2 FQNEAQ (reference sequence). CDR3: CASSSRGTSSADTQYF. The CDR3 DNA sequence: TGTGCCAGCAGCTCGCGCGGGACTAGCAGCGCAGATACGCAGTATTTT.

This clonotype was counted many times. The V and J genes are TRBV5-1 and TRBJ2-3; D is possibly TRBD2 (5 bases). CDR1 and CDR2 (germline): SGHRS, YFSETQ. V lost 4 bases, J lost 2 bases, and 8 bases lay in between. The CDR3 has 13 residues. The CDR3 region has the DNA TGCGCCAGCAGCCGGGGATCCACAGATACGCAGTATTTT. This translates into CASSRGSTDTQYF.